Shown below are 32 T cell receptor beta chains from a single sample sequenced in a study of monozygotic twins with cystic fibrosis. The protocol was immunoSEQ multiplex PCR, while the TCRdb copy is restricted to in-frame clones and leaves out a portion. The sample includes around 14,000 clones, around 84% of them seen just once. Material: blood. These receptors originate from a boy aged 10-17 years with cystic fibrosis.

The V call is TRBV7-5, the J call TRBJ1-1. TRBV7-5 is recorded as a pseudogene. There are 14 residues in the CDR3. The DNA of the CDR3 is TGTGCCAGCAGCGGCCGGCCCCTTACCACTGAAGCTTTCTTT. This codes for CASSGRPLTTEAFF.

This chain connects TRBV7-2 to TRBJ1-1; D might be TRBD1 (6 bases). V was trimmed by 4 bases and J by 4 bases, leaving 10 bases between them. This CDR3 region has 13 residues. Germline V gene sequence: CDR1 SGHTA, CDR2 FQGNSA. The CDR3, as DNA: TGTGCCAGCAGCTCGGACAGCTTCACTGAAGCTTTCTTT. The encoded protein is CASSSDSFTEAFF. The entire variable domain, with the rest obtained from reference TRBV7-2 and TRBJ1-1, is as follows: GAGVSQSPSNKVTEKGKDVELRCDPISGHTALYWYRQSLGQGLEFLIYFQGNSAPDKSGLPSDRFSAERTGGSVSTLTIQRTQQEDSAVYLCASSSDSFTEAFFGQGTRLTVV.

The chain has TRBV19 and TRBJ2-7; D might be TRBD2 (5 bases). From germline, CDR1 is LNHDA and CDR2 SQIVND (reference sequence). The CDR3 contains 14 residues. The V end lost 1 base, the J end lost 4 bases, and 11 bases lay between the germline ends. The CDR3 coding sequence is TGTGCCAGTAGTATAGGTCCGGGGTTGTACGAGCAGTACTTC. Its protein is CASSIGPGLYEQYF. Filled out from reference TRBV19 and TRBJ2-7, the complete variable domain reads DGGITQSPKYLFRKEGQNVTLSCEQNLNHDAMYWYRQDPGQGLRLIYYSQIVNDFQKGDIAEGYSVSREKKESFPLTVTSAQKNPTAFYLCASSIGPGLYEQYFGPGTRLTVT.

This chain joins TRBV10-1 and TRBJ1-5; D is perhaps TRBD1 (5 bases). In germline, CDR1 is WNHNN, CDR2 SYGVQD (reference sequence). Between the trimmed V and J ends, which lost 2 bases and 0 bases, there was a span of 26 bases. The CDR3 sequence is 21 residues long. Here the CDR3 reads CASSEQGEGPGEDFSNQPQHF. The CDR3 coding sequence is TGCGCCAGCAGTGAGCAAGGGGAGGGTCCCGGGGAGGATTTTAGCAATCAGCCCCAGCATTTT.

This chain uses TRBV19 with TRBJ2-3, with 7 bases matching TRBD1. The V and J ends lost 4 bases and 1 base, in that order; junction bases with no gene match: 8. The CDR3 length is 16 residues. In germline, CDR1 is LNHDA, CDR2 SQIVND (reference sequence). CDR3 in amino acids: CASSTIRGSGTDTQYF. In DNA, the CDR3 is TGTGCCAGTAGTACCATCAGGGGGTCAGGCACAGATACGCAGTATTTT.

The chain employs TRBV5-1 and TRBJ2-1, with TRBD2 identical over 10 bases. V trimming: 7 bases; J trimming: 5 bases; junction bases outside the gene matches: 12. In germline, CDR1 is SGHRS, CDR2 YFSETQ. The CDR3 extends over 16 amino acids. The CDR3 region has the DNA TGCGCCAGCTCCCCCCTAGCGGGGGCTGTTCACAATGAGCAGTTCTTC. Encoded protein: CASSPLAGAVHNEQFF.

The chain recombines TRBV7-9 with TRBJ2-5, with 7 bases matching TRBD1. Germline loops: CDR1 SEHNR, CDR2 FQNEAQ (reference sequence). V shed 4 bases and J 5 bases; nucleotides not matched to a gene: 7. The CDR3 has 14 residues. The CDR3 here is CASSSQGLRETQYF. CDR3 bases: TGTGCCAGCAGCTCACAGGGGTTACGGGAGACCCAGTACTTC.

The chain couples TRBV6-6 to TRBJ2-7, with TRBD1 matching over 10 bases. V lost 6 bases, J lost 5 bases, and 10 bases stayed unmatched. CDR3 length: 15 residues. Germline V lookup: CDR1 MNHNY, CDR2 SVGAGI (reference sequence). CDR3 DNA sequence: TGTGCCAGCAGCGGCCGGGACAGGGGTGTCAACGAGCAGTACTTC. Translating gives CASSGRDRGVNEQYF.

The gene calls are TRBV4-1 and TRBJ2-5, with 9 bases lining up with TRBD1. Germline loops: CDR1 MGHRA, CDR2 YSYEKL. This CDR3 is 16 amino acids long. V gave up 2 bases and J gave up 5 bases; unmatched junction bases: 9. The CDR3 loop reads CASSQNTGGLPETQYF. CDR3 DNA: TGCGCCAGCAGCCAAAATACAGGGGGCCTGCCGGAGACCCAGTACTTC.

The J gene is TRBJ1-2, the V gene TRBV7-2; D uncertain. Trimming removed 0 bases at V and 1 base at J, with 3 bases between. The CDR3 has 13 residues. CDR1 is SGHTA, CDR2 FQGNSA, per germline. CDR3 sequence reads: CASSLAVNYGYTF. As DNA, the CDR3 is TGTGCCAGCAGCTTAGCAGTTAACTATGGCTACACCTTC.

In nucleotides, the CDR3 is TGTGCCAGCAGCGACCCAGGGTCCCCCGGGGAGCTGTTTTTT. Its protein product is CASSDPGSPGELFF. The chain links TRBV9 to TRBJ2-2; D may be TRBD1 (5 bases). Trimming left V 3 bases short and J 6 bases short, with 12 bases between. CDR3 length: 14 residues. Germline V gene lookup returns CDR1 SGDLS and CDR2 YYNGEE.

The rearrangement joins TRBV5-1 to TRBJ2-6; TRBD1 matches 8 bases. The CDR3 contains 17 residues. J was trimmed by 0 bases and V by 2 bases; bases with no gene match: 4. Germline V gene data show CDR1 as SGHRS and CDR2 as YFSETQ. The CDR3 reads CASSFQGTGSGANVLTF. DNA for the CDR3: TGCGCCAGCAGCTTTCAAGGGACAGGCTCTGGGGCCAACGTCCTGACTTTC.

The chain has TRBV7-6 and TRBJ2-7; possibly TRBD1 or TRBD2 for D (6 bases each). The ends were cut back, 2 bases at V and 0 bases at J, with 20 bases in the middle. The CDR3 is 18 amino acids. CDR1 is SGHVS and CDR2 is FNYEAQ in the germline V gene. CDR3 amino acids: CASSLTGARPLGSYEQYF. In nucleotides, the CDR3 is TGTGCCAGCAGCTTAACGGGGGCCCGACCTTTAGGCTCCTACGAGCAGTACTTC.

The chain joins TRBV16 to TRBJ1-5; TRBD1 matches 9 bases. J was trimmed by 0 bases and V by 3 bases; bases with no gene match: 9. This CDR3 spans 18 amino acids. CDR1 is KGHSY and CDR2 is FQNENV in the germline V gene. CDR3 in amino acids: CASSHPVGDRVSNQPQHF. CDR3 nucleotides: TGTGCCAGCAGCCACCCCGTAGGGGACAGGGTTAGCAATCAGCCCCAGCATTTT.

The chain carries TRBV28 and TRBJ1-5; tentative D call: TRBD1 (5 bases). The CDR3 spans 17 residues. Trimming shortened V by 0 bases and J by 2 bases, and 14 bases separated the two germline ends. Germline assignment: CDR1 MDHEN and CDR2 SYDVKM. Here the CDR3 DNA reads TGTGCCAGCAGTTTATGGGGTGGGGGAGATGGCAATCAGCCCCAGCATTTT. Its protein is CASSLWGGGDGNQPQHF.

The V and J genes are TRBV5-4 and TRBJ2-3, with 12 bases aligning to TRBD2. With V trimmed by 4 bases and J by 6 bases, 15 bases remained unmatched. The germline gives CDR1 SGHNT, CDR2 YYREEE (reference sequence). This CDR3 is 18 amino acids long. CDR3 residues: CASSKASGGVTYADTQYF. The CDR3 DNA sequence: TGTGCCAGCAGCAAGGCTAGCGGGGGGGTCACGTATGCGGATACGCAGTATTTT.

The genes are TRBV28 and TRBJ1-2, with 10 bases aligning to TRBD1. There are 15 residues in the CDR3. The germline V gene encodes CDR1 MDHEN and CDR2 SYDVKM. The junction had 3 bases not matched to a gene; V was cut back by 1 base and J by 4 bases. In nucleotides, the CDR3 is TGTGCCAGCAGTTTATTACGGACAGGGGGCTATGGCTACACCTTC. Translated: CASSLLRTGGYGYTF.

The CDR3 protein is CASSRLAGSYNEQFF. Here the CDR3 DNA reads TGTGCCAGCAGCCGTCTAGCGGGAAGCTACAATGAGCAGTTCTTC. The chain recombines TRBV7-9 with TRBJ2-1; 9 positions match TRBD2. J lost 3 bases, V lost 5 bases, and 5 bases had no gene match. CDR3 length: 15 residues. Germline V CDR1 and CDR2: SEHNR, FQNEAQ (reference sequence).

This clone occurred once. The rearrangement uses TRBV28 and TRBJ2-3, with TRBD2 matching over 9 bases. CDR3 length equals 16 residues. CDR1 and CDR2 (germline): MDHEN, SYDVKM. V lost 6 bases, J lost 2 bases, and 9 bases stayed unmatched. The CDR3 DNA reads TGTGCCAGCAGCCCACGTCTAGCGGGGCCCACAGATACGCAGTATTTT. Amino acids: CASSPRLAGPTDTQYF.

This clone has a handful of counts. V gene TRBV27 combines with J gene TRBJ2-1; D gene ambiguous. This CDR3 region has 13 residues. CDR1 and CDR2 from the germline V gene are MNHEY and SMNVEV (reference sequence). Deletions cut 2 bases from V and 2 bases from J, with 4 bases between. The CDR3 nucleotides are TGTGCCAGCAGTTTAGGGACCTACAATGAGCAGTTCTTC. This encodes CASSLGTYNEQFF.

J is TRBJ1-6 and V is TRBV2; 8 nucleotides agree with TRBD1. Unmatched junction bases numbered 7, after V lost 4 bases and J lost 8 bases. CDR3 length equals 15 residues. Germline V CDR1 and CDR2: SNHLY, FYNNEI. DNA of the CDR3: TGTGCCAGCAGTGGGGACAGGTCCCGTTATTCACCCCTCCACTTT. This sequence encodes CASSGDRSRYSPLHF.

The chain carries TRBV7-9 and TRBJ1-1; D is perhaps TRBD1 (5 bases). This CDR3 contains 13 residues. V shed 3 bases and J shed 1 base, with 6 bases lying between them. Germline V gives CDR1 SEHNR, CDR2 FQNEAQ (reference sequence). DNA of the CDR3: TGTGCCAGCAGCTTGAGGGGGAACACTGAAGCTTTCTTT. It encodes CASSLRGNTEAFF.

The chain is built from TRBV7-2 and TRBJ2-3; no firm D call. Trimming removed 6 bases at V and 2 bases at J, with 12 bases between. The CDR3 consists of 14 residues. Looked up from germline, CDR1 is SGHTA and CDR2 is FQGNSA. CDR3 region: CASRPTLFTDTQYF. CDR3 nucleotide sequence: TGTGCCAGCAGACCGACCCTCTTCACAGATACGCAGTATTTT.

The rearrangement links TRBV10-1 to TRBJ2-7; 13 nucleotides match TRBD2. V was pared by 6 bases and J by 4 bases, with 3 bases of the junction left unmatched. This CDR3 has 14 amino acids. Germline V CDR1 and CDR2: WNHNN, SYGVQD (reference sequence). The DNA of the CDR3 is TGCGCCAGCAGCTCGGGACTAGCGGGGTACGAGCAGTACTTC. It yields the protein CASSSGLAGYEQYF.

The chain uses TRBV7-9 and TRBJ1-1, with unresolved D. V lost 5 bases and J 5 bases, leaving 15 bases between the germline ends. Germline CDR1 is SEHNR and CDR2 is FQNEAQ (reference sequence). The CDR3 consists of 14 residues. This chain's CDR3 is CASSHRREKTEAFF. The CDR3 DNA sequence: TGTGCCAGCAGCCACCGGAGGGAGAAGACTGAAGCTTTCTTT. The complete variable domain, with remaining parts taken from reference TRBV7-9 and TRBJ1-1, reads DTGVSQNPRHKITKRGQNVTFRCDPISEHNRLYWYRQTLGQGPEFLTYFQNEAQLEKSRLLSDRFSAERPKGSFSTLEIQRTEQGDSAMYLCASSHRREKTEAFFGQGTRLTVV.

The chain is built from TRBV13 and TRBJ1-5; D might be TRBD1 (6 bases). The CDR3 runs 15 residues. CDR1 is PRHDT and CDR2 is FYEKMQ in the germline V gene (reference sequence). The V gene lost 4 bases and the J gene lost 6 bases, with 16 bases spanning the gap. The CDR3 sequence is CASSSRGGAIQPQHF. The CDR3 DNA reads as TGTGCCAGCAGCTCGCGGGGGGGGGCGATTCAGCCCCAGCATTTT.

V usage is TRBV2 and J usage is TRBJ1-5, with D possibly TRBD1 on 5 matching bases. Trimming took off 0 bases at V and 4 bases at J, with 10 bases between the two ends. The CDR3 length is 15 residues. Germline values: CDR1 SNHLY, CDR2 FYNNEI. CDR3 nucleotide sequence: TGTGCCAGCAGTGAAGCGGGTGGGGGGAATCAGCCCCAGCATTTT. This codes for CASSEAGGGNQPQHF.

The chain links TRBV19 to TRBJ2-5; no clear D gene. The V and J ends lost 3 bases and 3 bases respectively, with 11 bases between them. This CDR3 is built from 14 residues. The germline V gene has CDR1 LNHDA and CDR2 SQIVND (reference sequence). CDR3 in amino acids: CASSMALVEETQYF. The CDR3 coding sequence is TGTGCCAGTAGTATGGCGCTAGTAGAAGAGACCCAGTACTTC.

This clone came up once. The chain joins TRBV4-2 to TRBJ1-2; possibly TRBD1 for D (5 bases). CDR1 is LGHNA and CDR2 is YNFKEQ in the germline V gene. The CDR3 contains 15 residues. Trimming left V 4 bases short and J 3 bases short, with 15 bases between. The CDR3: CASSPQTGDDYGYTF. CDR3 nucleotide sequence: TGTGCCAGCAGCCCCCAGACGGGGGACGACTATGGCTACACCTTC.

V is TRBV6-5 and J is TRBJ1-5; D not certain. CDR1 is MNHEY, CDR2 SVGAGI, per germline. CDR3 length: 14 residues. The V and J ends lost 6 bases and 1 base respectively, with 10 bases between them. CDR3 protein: CASSQLKSNQPQHF. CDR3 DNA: TGTGCCAGCAGCCAATTAAAAAGCAATCAGCCCCAGCATTTT.

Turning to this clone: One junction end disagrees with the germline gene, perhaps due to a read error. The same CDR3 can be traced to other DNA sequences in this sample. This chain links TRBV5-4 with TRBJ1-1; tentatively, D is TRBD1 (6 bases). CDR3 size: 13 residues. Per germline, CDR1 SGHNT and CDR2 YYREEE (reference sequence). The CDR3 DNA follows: TGTGCCAGCAGCCGGGGGACACACACTGAAGCCTTCTTT. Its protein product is CASSRGTHTEAFF.

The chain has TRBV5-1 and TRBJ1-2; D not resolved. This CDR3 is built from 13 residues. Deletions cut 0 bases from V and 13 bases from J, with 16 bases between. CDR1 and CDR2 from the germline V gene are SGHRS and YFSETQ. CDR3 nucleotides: TGCGCCAGCAGCTTGGAGGCCCACAGACAAGGCACCTTC. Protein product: CASSLEAHRQGTF. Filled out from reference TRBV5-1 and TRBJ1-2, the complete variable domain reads KAGVTQTPRYLIKTRGQQVTLSCSPISGHRSVSWYQQTPGQGLQFLFEYFSETQRNKGNFPGRFSGRQFSNSRSEMNVSTLELGDSALYLCASSLEAHRQGTFGSGTRLTVV.